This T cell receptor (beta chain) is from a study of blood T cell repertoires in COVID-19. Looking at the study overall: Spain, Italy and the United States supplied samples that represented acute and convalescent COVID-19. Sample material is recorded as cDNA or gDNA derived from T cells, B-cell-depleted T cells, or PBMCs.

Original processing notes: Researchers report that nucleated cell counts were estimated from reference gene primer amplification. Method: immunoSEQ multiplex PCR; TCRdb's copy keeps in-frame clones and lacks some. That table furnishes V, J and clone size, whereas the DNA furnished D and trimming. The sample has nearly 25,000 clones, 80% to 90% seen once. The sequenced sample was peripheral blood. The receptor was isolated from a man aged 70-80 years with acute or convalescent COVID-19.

The CDR3 sequence is CASRRRAGNSYEQYF. For the CDR3, the DNA is TGTGCCAGCAGACGTAGAGCGGGGAACTCCTACGAGCAGTACTTC. The chain joins TRBV9 to TRBJ2-7, with 7 bases lining up with TRBD2. This CDR3 is built from 15 residues. CDR1 and CDR2 (germline): SGDLS, YYNGEE. V was pared by 5 bases and J by 0 bases, with 8 bases of the junction left unmatched.